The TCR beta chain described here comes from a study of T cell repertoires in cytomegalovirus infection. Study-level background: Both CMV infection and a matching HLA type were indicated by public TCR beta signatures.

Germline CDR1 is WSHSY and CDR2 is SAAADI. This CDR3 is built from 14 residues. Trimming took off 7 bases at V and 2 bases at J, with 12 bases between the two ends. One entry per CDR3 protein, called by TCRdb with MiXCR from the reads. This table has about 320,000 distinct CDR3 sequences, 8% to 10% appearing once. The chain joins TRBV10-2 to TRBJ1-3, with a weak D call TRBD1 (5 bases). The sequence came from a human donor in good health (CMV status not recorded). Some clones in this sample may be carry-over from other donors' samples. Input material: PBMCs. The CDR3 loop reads CASMQGNAGNTIYF. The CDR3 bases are TGCGCCAGCATGCAGGGTAACGCTGGAAACACCATATATTTT.